This entry lists 18 T cell receptor beta chains sequenced from one sample in a study of cytomegalovirus exposure and HLA in healthy donors. Researchers ran the PCR with 60 Vbeta and 13 Jbeta primers. TCRdb's table, derived via immunoSEQ multiplex PCR, lists solely in-frame clones and lacks some. This sample carries approximately 27,000 clones, 62% of them seen once, and the ten largest clones take around two fifths. The sample comprised PBMCs. The receptors stem from a male donor in good health and CMV-seropositive.

V and J are TRBV10-2 and TRBJ1-1, with a weak D call TRBD1 (5 bases). CDR3 length: 11 residues. Trimming removed 9 bases from V and 6 bases from J, with 11 bases in between. The germline gives CDR1 WSHSY, CDR2 SAAADI. The CDR3 sequence is CASGQGAEAFF. Here the CDR3 DNA reads TGCGCCAGTGGGCAAGGGGCTGAAGCTTTCTTT.

V usage is TRBV6-4 and J usage is TRBJ2-3, with 10 bases that match TRBD2. Germline V lookup: CDR1 MRHNA, CDR2 SNTAGT. This CDR3 comprises 15 residues. After removal of 4 bases from V and 3 bases from J, the junction contained 4 bases not matched to a gene. CDR3 coding DNA: TGTGCCAGCAGTGTCGAGACTAGCGGGACAGATACGCAGTATTTT. Its protein is CASSVETSGTDTQYF.

The chain has TRBV10-3 and TRBJ2-7; 11 bases agree with TRBD2. CDR1 is ENHRY and CDR2 is SYGVKD in the germline V gene. V shed 6 bases and J 4 bases; nucleotides not matched to a gene: 2. CDR3 length equals 13 residues. The chain's CDR3 is CAISGTSGYEQYF. The CDR3 region has the DNA TGTGCCATCAGCGGGACTAGCGGTTACGAGCAGTACTTC.

The V and J genes are TRBV6-5 and TRBJ1-4, with D possibly being TRBD1 (5 bases). Germline assignment: CDR1 MNHEY and CDR2 SVGAGI. Trimming took 4 bases from V and 0 from J, leaving 9 bases between them. This CDR3 has 15 amino acids. This chain's CDR3 is CASSFDSSTNEKLFF. CDR3 sequence (DNA): TGTGCCAGCAGTTTCGACAGCTCAACTAATGAAAAACTGTTTTTT.

The rearrangement joins TRBV10-2 to TRBJ1-2; D is possibly TRBD1 (5 bases). V lost 0 bases to trimming and J lost 5 bases, with 13 bases between them. The V gene's germline CDR1 is WSHSY and CDR2 SAAADI. CDR3 length: 15 residues. This CDR3 is CASSESQGGRYGYTF. The CDR3 DNA follows: TGCGCCAGCAGTGAGTCTCAGGGAGGTCGTTATGGCTACACCTTC.

The chain joins TRBV27 to TRBJ2-7; D remains ambiguous. The CDR3 is 16 amino acids. V lost 2 bases to trimming and J lost 0 bases, with 14 bases between them. Germline CDR1 reads MNHEY; CDR2 reads SMNVEV (reference sequence). CDR3 DNA: TGTGCCAGCAGTTTACTAGGATCCCGATTCTCCTACGAGCAGTACTTC. Its translation: CASSLLGSRFSYEQYF.

This clone occurred once. This chain uses TRBV5-1 with TRBJ2-7; 14 bases agree with TRBD2. The CDR3 has 18 amino acids. CDR1 is SGHRS and CDR2 is YFSETQ in the germline V gene. With V trimmed by 2 bases and J by 4 bases, 11 bases remained unmatched. The CDR3: CASSFHVPGLAGAYEQYF. The CDR3 DNA sequence: TGCGCCAGCAGCTTCCATGTCCCGGGACTAGCGGGAGCATACGAGCAGTACTTC.

V and J are TRBV6-1 and TRBJ2-7; TRBD1 matches at 7 bases. The CDR3 has 13 amino acids. Germline V lookup: CDR1 MNHNS, CDR2 SASEGT. Germline trimming cut 6 bases from V and 1 base from J; bases unmatched to any gene: 3. As DNA, the CDR3 is TGTGCCAGCAGAGGGACAGTTTCCTACGAGCAGTACTTC. Its protein is CASRGTVSYEQYF.

The rearrangement links TRBV19 to TRBJ2-2; unclear D gene. The ends were cut back, 4 bases at V and 5 bases at J, with 8 bases in the middle. In germline, CDR1 is LNHDA, CDR2 SQIVND (reference sequence). This CDR3 is 13 amino acids long. CDR3 sequence reads: CASSSPHTGELFF. The CDR3 region has the DNA TGTGCCAGTAGTAGTCCCCATACCGGGGAGCTGTTTTTT.

V and J are TRBV6-1 and TRBJ2-7; 8 bases match TRBD2. The CDR3 totals 13 residues. J gave up 4 bases and V 6 bases, and 5 bases lay outside the gene matches. Germline CDR1 and CDR2: MNHNS and SASEGT. The CDR3 coding sequence is TGTGCCAGCAGGAGCGGGGGCATGTACGAGCAGTACTTC. Its translation: CASRSGGMYEQYF.

V and J are TRBV10-1 and TRBJ2-2; 7 bases align to TRBD2. V dropped 4 bases and J dropped 0; count of bases not matched to a gene: 5. The CDR3 contains 16 residues. Germline values: CDR1 WNHNN, CDR2 SYGVQD (reference sequence). CDR3 loop: CASSGTSATNTGELFF. Here the CDR3 DNA reads TGCGCCAGCAGTGGAACTAGCGCTACGAACACCGGGGAGCTGTTTTTT.

This clone is termed medium-sized. J is TRBJ2-7 and V is TRBV30; TRBD1 agrees at 7 bases. The CDR3 consists of 12 residues. Looked up from germline, CDR1 is GTSNPN and CDR2 is SVGIG (reference sequence). The V and J ends lost 7 bases and 3 bases, in that order; junction bases with no gene match: 6. CDR3 sequence reads: CASMGQLYEQYF. Here the CDR3 DNA reads TGTGCCTCCATGGGACAGCTCTACGAGCAGTACTTC.

The rearrangement joins TRBV21-1 to TRBJ1-5; TRBD1, the table's D call, lacks a check against the DNA. TRBV21-1 is a listed pseudogene. The CDR3 is made up of 14 amino acids. The CDR3 coding sequence is TGTGCCAGCAGCCTCCGACAGGGCAATCAGCCCCAGCATTTT. Encoded protein: CASSLRQGNQPQHF.

The chain couples TRBV6-8 to TRBJ2-3; D perhaps matches TRBD2 (5 bases). V lost 2 bases and J lost 0, with 15 bases in between. CDR3 length: 17 amino acids. Germline CDR1 and CDR2: MNHGY and SAAAGT. The CDR3 protein is CASSYPELAASTDTQYF. CDR3 nucleotide sequence: TGTGCCAGCAGTTACCCCGAGCTAGCAGCTAGCACAGATACGCAGTATTTT.

The chain is built from TRBV6-5 and TRBJ1-1, with no clear D. Germline lookup yields CDR1 MNHEY and CDR2 SVGAGI. This CDR3 contains 13 residues. The V end was cut by 6 bases, the J end by 11 bases, with 19 bases between. In nucleotides, the CDR3 is TGTGCCAGCAGAACACCCCTTGAGGAGTTGGCTTTCTTT. This encodes CASRTPLEELAFF.

This clone was observed a handful of times. The rearrangement uses TRBV5-6 and TRBJ1-2; no clear D gene. The V gene's germline CDR1 is SGHDT and CDR2 YYEEEE. V was clipped by 0 bases and J by 3 bases, with 9 bases between them. The CDR3 is made up of 14 amino acids. CDR3 residues: CASSLGGYHYGYTF. The CDR3 DNA reads TGTGCCAGCAGCTTGGGAGGGTACCACTATGGCTACACCTTC.

This clone occurred a few times. The chain employs TRBV28 and TRBJ2-7; unclear D gene. The V gene's germline CDR1 is MDHEN and CDR2 SYDVKM. The CDR3 sequence is 12 residues long. The germline V and J ends were trimmed by 4 bases and 4 bases, with 8 bases remaining between them. CDR3 in amino acids: CASSSRIYEQYF. CDR3 nucleotides: TGTGCCAGCAGTTCGCGGATTTACGAGCAGTACTTC.

This chain connects TRBV9 to TRBJ1-5; no firm D call. The CDR3 consists of 15 residues. Germline loops: CDR1 SGDLS, CDR2 YYNGEE. Trimming cost V 0 bases and J 0 bases, with 7 bases left between them. The chain's CDR3 is CASSVGPNSNQPQHF. The CDR3 DNA reads TGTGCCAGCAGCGTAGGCCCTAATAGCAATCAGCCCCAGCATTTT.